This T cell receptor (beta chain) was documented in a study of CD8+CD57+ T cells in acquired aplastic anemia. CD8+CD57+ cell expansion, shown by flow cytometry, had occurred in the patients selected for sequencing. Regarding this clonotype: An end of the junction does not agree with germline; a read error may underlie this.

Profiling that covered TCR beta VDJ and CDR3 relied on genomic DNA as its template. TCRdb re-analysed the reads in MiXCR, keeping a single row per CDR3 protein. This table has about 270,000 distinct CDR3 sequences, 65% to 90% appearing once. This TCR came from a human donor with aplastic anemia. Sample: sorted CD4+, CD8+, or CD8+CD57+ T cells (not recorded which) from PBMCs.

CDR3 DNA: TGTGCCAGCAGCACAGTACCTACATGGGCAGGGGCCAACTTC. This sequence encodes CASSTVPTWAGANF. This sequence joins TRBV7-9 and TRBJ2-1, with D perhaps TRBD1 (6 bases). Germline assignment: CDR1 SEHNR and CDR2 FQNEAQ (reference sequence). The CDR3 runs 14 residues.